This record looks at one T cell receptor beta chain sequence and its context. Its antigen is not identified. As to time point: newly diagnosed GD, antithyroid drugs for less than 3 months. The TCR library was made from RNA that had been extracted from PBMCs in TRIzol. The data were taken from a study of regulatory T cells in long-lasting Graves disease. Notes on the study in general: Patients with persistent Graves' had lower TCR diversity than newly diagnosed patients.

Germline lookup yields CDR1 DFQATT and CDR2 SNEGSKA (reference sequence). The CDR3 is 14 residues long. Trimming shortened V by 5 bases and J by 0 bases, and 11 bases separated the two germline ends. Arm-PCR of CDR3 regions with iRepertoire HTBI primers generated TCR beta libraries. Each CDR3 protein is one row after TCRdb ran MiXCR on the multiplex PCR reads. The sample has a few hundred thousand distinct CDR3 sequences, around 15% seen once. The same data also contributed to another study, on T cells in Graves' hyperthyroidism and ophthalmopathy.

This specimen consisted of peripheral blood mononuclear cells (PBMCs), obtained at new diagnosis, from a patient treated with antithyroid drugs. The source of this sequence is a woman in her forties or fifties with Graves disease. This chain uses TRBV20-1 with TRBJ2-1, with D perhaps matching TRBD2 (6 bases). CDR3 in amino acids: CSAPVAVSYNEQFF. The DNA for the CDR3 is TGCAGTGCTCCGGTAGCGGTCTCCTACAATGAGCAGTTCTTC.